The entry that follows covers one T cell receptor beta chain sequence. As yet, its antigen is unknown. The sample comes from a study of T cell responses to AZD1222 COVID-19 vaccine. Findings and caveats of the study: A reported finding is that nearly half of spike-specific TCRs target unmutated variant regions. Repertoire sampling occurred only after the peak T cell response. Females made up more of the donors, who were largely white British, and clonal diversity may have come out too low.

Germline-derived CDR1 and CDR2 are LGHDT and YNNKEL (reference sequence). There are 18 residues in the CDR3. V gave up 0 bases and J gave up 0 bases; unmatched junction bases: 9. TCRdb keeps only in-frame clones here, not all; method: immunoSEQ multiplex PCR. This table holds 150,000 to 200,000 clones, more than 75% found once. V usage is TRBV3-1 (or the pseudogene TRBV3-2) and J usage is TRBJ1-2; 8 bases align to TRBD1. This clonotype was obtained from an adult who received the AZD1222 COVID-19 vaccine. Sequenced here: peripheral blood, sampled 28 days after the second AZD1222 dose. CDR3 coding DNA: TGTGCCAGCAGCCAAGATCGGAACAGGGGGGGGACTAACTATGGCTACACCTTC. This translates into CASSQDRNRGGTNYGYTF.